The rows below give T cell receptor beta chains drawn from one sample of a study of follicular helper T cells after annual influenza vaccination. Generated by immunoSEQ multiplex PCR, the TCRdb table keeps only in-frame clones and is missing some. The sample lists about 10,000 clones, around 84% occurring once. Sequences were derived from CXCR5- memory CD4+ T cells sorted from blood, sampled on the day of influenza vaccination. These receptors all come from an adult who received the influenza vaccine. The CDR3 runs from the conserved cysteine through the conserved F or W. The D gene is left open where the match is weak. Clone size, where shown, is once, few, many, or a class for clones that have expanded.

NA,TRBJ2-1,TRBV28,TRBD1,CASNYPGTGYNEQFF,TGTGCCAGCAACTACCCCGGGACAGGGTACAATGAGCAGTTCTTC
NA,TRBJ1-6,TRBV18,NA,CASSPRGGEYYNSPLHF,TGTGCCAGCTCACCACGGGGCGGCGAGTATTATAATTCACCCCTCCACTTT
few,TRBJ2-5,TRBV19,NA,CASSKGGIGQETQYF,TGTGCCAGTAGTAAGGGTGGAATTGGGCAGGAGACCCAGTACTTC
NA,TRBJ2-5,TRBV29-1,TRBD1,CSVEDRGQETQYF,TGCAGCGTCGAGGACAGGGGCCAAGAGACCCAGTACTTC
NA,TRBJ2-1,TRBV7-2,NA,CASSPQGNEQFF,TGTGCCAGCAGCCCACAGGGCAATGAGCAGTTCTTC
few,TRBJ1-1,TRBV18,TRBD1,CASSPLGQTEAFF,TGTGCCAGCTCACCACTGGGACAGACTGAAGCTTTCTTT
once,TRBJ1-4,TRBV19,NA,CASSIRASQLKGHSTNEKLFF,TGTGCCAGTAGTATACGGGCGTCCCAGCTGAAGGGTCACTCAACTAATGAAAAACTGTTTTTT
NA,TRBJ2-3,TRBV10-3,NA,CAISERQGTDTQYF,TGTGCCATCAGTGAACGGCAGGGTACAGATACGCAGTATTTT
NA,TRBJ1-2,TRBV15,NA,CATSRDGKVYGYTF,TGTGCCACCAGCAGAGATGGAAAGGTCTATGGCTACACCTTC
NA,TRBJ2-7,TRBV11-2,TRBD2,CASSLGTSVAYEQYF,TGTGCCAGCAGCCTCGGGACTAGCGTAGCCTACGAGCAGTACTTC
NA,TRBJ2-3,TRBV10-3,TRBD2,CANKREGRTDTQYF,TGTGCCAACAAGCGGGAGGGTCGCACAGATACGCAGTATTTT
NA,TRBJ2-7,TRBV7-3,TRBD2,CASSSSGGSDEQYF,TGTGCCAGCAGCTCCAGCGGGGGATCCGACGAGCAGTACTTC
few,TRBJ2-1,TRBV7-6,NA,CASAGTGVNEQFF,TGTGCCAGCGCTGGGACGGGAGTGAATGAGCAGTTCTTC
NA,TRBJ2-3,TRBV30,NA,CAWSVGVISTDTQYF,TGTGCCTGGAGTGTCGGGGTGATTAGCACAGATACGCAGTATTTT
NA,TRBJ1-5,TRBV7-2,TRBD1,CASSLAGRGANQPQHF,TGTGCCAGCAGCTTAGCGGGCAGGGGGGCCAATCAGCCCCAGCATTTT
NA,TRBJ2-3,TRBV11-3,NA,CASAEGQQGSTDTQYF,TGTGCCAGCGCCGAGGGTCAACAGGGTAGCACAGATACGCAGTATTTT
NA,TRBJ2-6,TRBV28,NA,CASSDPQGAGANVLTF,TGTGCCAGCAGTGACCCGCAGGGAGCAGGGGCCAACGTCCTGACTTTC
NA,TRBJ1-1,TRBV6-4,NA,CASKNQGGNTEAFF,TGTGCCAGCAAAAATCAAGGGGGAAACACTGAAGCTTTCTTT
NA,TRBJ2-7,TRBV6-6,NA,CASSYSGGEGTEQYF,TGTGCCAGCAGTTACTCGGGGGGAGAAGGGACCGAGCAGTACTTC
NA,TRBJ2-1,TRBV5-6,TRBD2,CASSSTTSGRISEQFF,TGTGCCAGCAGCTCAACCACTAGCGGGAGGATCAGTGAGCAGTTCTTC
NA,TRBJ2-3,TRBV2,TRBD2,CASSVALAGNTDTQYF,TGTGCCAGCAGTGTAGCGCTAGCGGGAAACACAGATACGCAGTATTTT
NA,TRBJ2-1,TRBV18,NA,CASSPSRVLNEQFF,TGTGCCAGCTCACCATCCCGCGTTCTCAATGAGCAGTTCTTC
NA,TRBJ2-7,TRBV4-3,NA,CASSLGVSYEQYF,TGCGCCAGCAGCCTCGGAGTCTCCTACGAGCAGTACTTC
NA,TRBJ1-5,TRBV6-1,TRBD1,CASSEAFGQGILSNQPQHF,TGTGCCAGCAGTGAAGCTTTTGGACAGGGGATTTTGAGCAATCAGCCCCAGCATTTT
NA,TRBJ2-1,TRBV29-1,NA,CSVGRTVNEQFF,TGCAGCGTTGGAAGGACGGTCAATGAGCAGTTCTTC
NA,TRBJ2-3,TRBV11-2,NA,CASSLKRTDTQYF,TGTGCCAGCAGCTTAAAACGAACAGATACGCAGTATTTT
few,TRBJ2-7,TRBV7-9,NA,CASSLAGLRDRTYEQYF,TGTGCCAGCAGCTTAGCGGGCCTCCGGGACCGAACCTACGAGCAGTACTTC
few,TRBJ1-5,TRBV19,NA,CASSTEARYQPQHF,TGTGCCAGTAGTACCGAGGCCCGGTATCAGCCCCAGCATTTT
NA,TRBJ2-2,TRBV19,TRBD2,CASSMDFTGGRNTGELFF,TGTGCCAGTAGTATGGACTTCACGGGAGGGCGGAACACCGGGGAGCTGTTTTTT
NA,TRBJ1-2,TRBV15,NA,CATSRETAGYGYTF,TGTGCCACCAGCAGGGAAACCGCCGGCTATGGCTACACCTTC
NA,TRBJ2-7,TRBV18,TRBD1,CASSQVQGAGEQYF,TGTGCCAGCTCACAAGTACAGGGGGCCGGCGAGCAGTACTTC
NA,TRBJ1-4,TRBV5-5,TRBD1,CASSRGDRGGLGKLFF,TGTGCCAGCAGCCGCGGGGACAGGGGCGGTTTAGGAAAACTGTTTTTT
NA,TRBJ2-1,TRBV5-1,NA,CASRDTQNLNEQFF,TGCGCCAGCCGCGACACCCAAAACCTCAATGAGCAGTTCTTC
NA,TRBJ2-1,TRBV7-5,NA,CARTSINEQFF,TGTGCCAGAACGTCAATCAATGAGCAGTTCTTC
few,TRBJ1-1,TRBV19,NA,CASSATRGAEAFF,TGTGCCAGTAGTGCGACTCGTGGCGCTGAAGCTTTCTTT
NA,TRBJ1-3,TRBV4-3,NA,CASSLNSLDSGNTIYF,TGCGCCAGCAGCTTAAACAGTCTCGACTCTGGAAACACCATATATTTT
once,TRBJ2-7,TRBV7-2,TRBD2,CASSSRTSGSYEQYF,TGTGCCAGCAGCTCCCGGACTAGCGGGAGCTACGAGCAGTACTTC
NA,TRBJ1-2,TRBV7-2,NA,CASSSPSSRGGYGYTF,TGTGCCAGCAGCTCCCCCTCGTCGAGGGGAGGCTATGGCTACACCTTC
NA,TRBJ2-6,TRBV4-3,NA,CASSQVRISGANVLTF,TGCGCCAGCAGCCAAGTGCGGATCTCTGGGGCCAACGTCCTGACTTTC
few,TRBJ2-7,TRBV5-5,NA,CASSLEGGLFEQYF,TGTGCCAGCAGCTTAGAGGGGGGACTCTTCGAGCAGTACTTC
NA,TRBJ2-7,TRBV6-5,NA,CASSFRQLQGEQYF,TGTGCCAGCAGTTTTCGACAGCTCCAGGGGGAGCAGTACTTC
few,TRBJ2-4,TRBV10-3,TRBD1,CAISGQGAENIQYF,TGTGCCATCAGTGGGCAGGGGGCAGAAAACATTCAGTACTTC
NA,TRBJ2-3,TRBV30,NA,CAWGLNTQYF,TGTGCCTGGGGGTTAAATACGCAGTATTTT
NA,TRBJ1-1,TRBV27,NA,CASGRQQNTEAFF,TGTGCCAGTGGCAGGCAGCAGAACACTGAAGCTTTCTTT
NA,TRBJ2-1,TRBV6-1,NA,CASSEGTRSPFTSYNEQFF,TGTGCCAGCAGTGAAGGGACACGGTCACCGTTTACCTCCTACAATGAGCAGTTCTTC
NA,TRBJ1-4,TRBV19,NA,CASSGSGAHNEKLFF,TGTGCCAGTAGCGGGTCGGGGGCACATAATGAAAAACTGTTTTTT
NA,TRBJ2-1,TRBV5-1,TRBD2,CASSPGLAGVEQFF,TGCGCCAGCAGCCCCGGACTAGCAGGGGTGGAGCAGTTCTTC
NA,TRBJ1-2,TRBV5-6,NA,CASSPGQGANYGYTF,TGTGCCAGCAGCCCAGGACAAGGAGCTAACTATGGCTACACCTTC
NA,TRBJ1-2,TRBV4-3,NA,CASSRAQGAWGYGYTF,TGCGCCAGCAGCCGAGCCCAAGGGGCCTGGGGCTATGGCTACACCTTC
NA,TRBJ1-1,TRBV28,NA,CASSLGSAGNKKAFF,TGTGCCAGCAGTTTAGGTTCGGCAGGGAATAAAAAAGCTTTCTTT
few,TRBJ1-5,TRBV7-9,NA,CASSTGGSNQPQHF,TGTGCCAGCAGCACGGGGGGCAGCAATCAGCCCCAGCATTTT
NA,TRBJ1-4,TRBV7-2,NA,CASSLSPGGAREKLFF,TGTGCCAGCAGCTTATCCCCAGGTGGAGCGCGTGAAAAACTGTTTTTT
NA,TRBJ2-3,TRBV28,NA,CATHSVGEGTDTQYF,TGTGCCACCCACTCCGTCGGGGAGGGCACAGATACGCAGTATTTT
NA,TRBJ1-6,TRBV27,TRBD1,CASSLHRGAGNSPLHF,TGTGCCAGCAGTCTACACAGGGGAGCTGGCAATTCACCCCTCCACTTT
few,TRBJ2-5,TRBV9,NA,CASSTLLGETQYF,TGTGCCAGCAGCACTCTCCTAGGCGAGACCCAGTACTTC
once,TRBJ2-5,TRBV19,NA,CASSRGTEETQYF,TGTGCCAGTAGCCGCGGGACCGAAGAGACCCAGTACTTC
NA,TRBJ2-4,TRBV5-1,NA,CASSLEGKNIQYF,TGCGCCAGCAGCTTGGAGGGGAAAAACATTCAGTACTTC